This T cell receptor beta chain derives from a study of shared clonotypes between healthy human individuals. Trimming took 1 base from V and 0 from J, leaving 11 bases between them. The CDR3 covers 16 residues. CDR1 is SGHRS, CDR2 YFSETQ, per germline. Libraries were prepared by immunoSEQ multiplex PCR; TCRdb keeps only in-frame clonotypes and omits some of them. The table shows about a million clones, with 60% to 85% occurring only once. In this sample, this clone turned up a few times. The sequence derives from a man aged 18 to 30 in good health. Some clones in this sample may be carry-over from other donors' samples. V usage is TRBV5-1 and J usage is TRBJ1-3, with D tentatively TRBD1 (6 bases). The sample taken for sequencing was memory CD4+ T cells from PBMCs. Subset: CD45RA-negative fraction. CDR3 region: CASSLFGTPSGNTIYF. In DNA, the CDR3 is TGCGCCAGCAGCTTGTTTGGGACACCCTCTGGAAACACCATATATTTT.